What follows are 24 T cell receptor beta chains derived from one specimen sequenced in a study of CD8+ T cells in alopecia areata. Specified treatment: oral pan-JAK inhibitor, 5-10 mg twice daily. cDNA prepared by RNA extraction and subsequent reverse transcription served as the template for sequencing. Measured with immunoSEQ multiplex PCR; TCRdb has only the in-frame clones, and not every one. Of 90,000 to 150,000 clones detected, about 61% appear once; the ten largest clones hold roughly 30%. Sequences were derived from CD8+ T cells sorted from blood, sampled at week 4, from a patient treated with tofacitinib. These TCRs come from a human donor with alopecia areata.

The chain uses TRBV23-1 and TRBJ2-7; a possible D gene is TRBD2 (5 bases). TRBV23-1 is noted as an ORF with a role that remains uncertain. This CDR3 has 12 residues. V gave up 5 bases and J gave up 6 bases, with 11 bases separating them. The CDR3 DNA sequence: TGCGCCAGCAGTAATAAGGCGGGCGAGCAGTACTTC. It specifies CASSNKAGEQYF.

The genes are TRBV7-9 and TRBJ2-3; the match to TRBD2 covers 12 bases. CDR1 SEHNR and CDR2 FQNEAQ come from the germline V gene (reference sequence). The CDR3 consists of 16 residues. The junction had 8 bases not matched to a gene; V was cut back by 7 bases and J by 3 bases. The CDR3 loop reads CASTPGLAGLTDTQYF. The DNA for the CDR3 is TGTGCCAGCACCCCCGGACTAGCGGGGTTAACAGATACGCAGTATTTT.

V and J are TRBV29-1 and TRBJ2-1; TRBD1 matches 8 bases. Germline values: CDR1 SQVTM, CDR2 ANQGSEA. The ends lost 5 bases at V and 5 bases at J; junction bases unmatched: 11. The CDR3 is 15 residues long. The CDR3 DNA is TGCAGCGTTCGTCTACCGGGACAGGAGAACAATGAGCAGTTCTTC. Amino acid sequence: CSVRLPGQENNEQFF.

In the case of this clone: The sample carries other DNA sequences with the same CDR3. The chain has TRBV27 and TRBJ1-1; no firm D call. Trimming left V 6 bases short and J 1 base short, with 3 bases between. This CDR3 region has 11 residues. The germline V gene has CDR1 MNHEY and CDR2 SMNVEV (reference sequence). CDR3 nucleotide sequence: TGTGCCAGCAGACGGAACACTGAAGCTTTCTTT. It codes for CASRRNTEAFF.

The chain recombines TRBV11-2 with TRBJ1-2; D unclear. V dropped 1 base and J dropped 3 bases, with 9 bases sitting between them. This CDR3 is 14 amino acids long. CDR1 SGHAT and CDR2 FQNNGV come from the germline V gene. The CDR3 region is CASSLGGTDYGYTF. In DNA form, the CDR3 reads TGTGCCAGCAGCTTAGGGGGTACGGACTATGGCTACACCTTC.

This clone was found a few times. The chain carries TRBV29-1 and TRBJ2-2, with D uncertain. The V end was cut by 4 bases, the J end by 1 base, with 4 bases between. The CDR3 runs to 12 residues. CDR1 and CDR2 (germline): SQVTM, ANQGSEA. This chain's CDR3 is CSVGGNTGELFF. Here the CDR3 DNA reads TGCAGCGTTGGGGGGAACACCGGGGAGCTGTTTTTT.

The chain links TRBV9 to TRBJ1-1, with 7 bases that match TRBD1. Germline V lookup: CDR1 SGDLS, CDR2 YYNGEE. This CDR3 spans 13 amino acids. V lost 3 bases and J lost 6; bases outside the gene matches: 5. DNA for the CDR3: TGTGCCAGCAGCGCGGGTGGACAGGCTGAAGCTTTCTTT. This encodes CASSAGGQAEAFF. The full variable domain, its missing parts supplied by reference TRBV9 and TRBJ1-1, is DSGVTQTPKHLITATGQRVTLRCSPRSGDLSVYWYQQSLDQGLQFLIQYYNGEERAKGNILERFSAQQFPDLHSELNLSSLELGDSALYFCASSAGGQAEAFFGQGTRLTVV.

The chain is built from TRBV9 and TRBJ1-2; D gene uncertain. Per germline, CDR1 SGDLS and CDR2 YYNGEE. V gave up 0 bases and J gave up 0 bases, with 9 bases separating them. This CDR3 is built from 15 residues. The CDR3 loop reads CASSVGVVPNYGYTF. CDR3 in DNA: TGTGCCAGCAGCGTAGGGGTCGTACCTAACTATGGCTACACCTTC.

The chain uses TRBV27 and TRBJ2-7; D is unresolved. Trimming left V 0 bases short and J 2 bases short, with 5 bases between. The CDR3 loop spans 13 amino acids. Germline assignment: CDR1 MNHEY and CDR2 SMNVEV (reference sequence). The CDR3 is CASSLSSTYEQYF. The CDR3, as DNA: TGTGCCAGCAGTTTATCCAGTACCTACGAGCAGTACTTC.

The rearrangement uses TRBV30 and TRBJ2-7; no clear D. The germline V gene has CDR1 GTSNPN and CDR2 SVGIG (reference sequence). Deletions cut 2 bases from V and 6 bases from J, with 11 bases between. This CDR3 is 12 amino acids long. As DNA, the CDR3 is TGTGCCTGGAGTAGTCGGGCCCCCGAGCAGTACTTC. As protein: CAWSSRAPEQYF.

The chain combines TRBV5-6 with TRBJ2-3; D remains ambiguous. CDR3 size: 11 residues. Germline lookup yields CDR1 SGHDT and CDR2 YYEEEE. Trimming shortened V by 4 bases and J by 2 bases, and 2 bases separated the two germline ends. The CDR3 sequence: CASSATDTQYF. The CDR3 nucleotides read TGTGCCAGCAGCGCCACAGATACGCAGTATTTT.

This chain links TRBV27 with TRBJ2-5; 7 nucleotides agree with TRBD1. In germline, CDR1 is MNHEY, CDR2 SMNVEV (reference sequence). CDR3 length equals 15 residues. The trim removed 6 bases at V and 4 bases at J, leaving 11 bases unmatched. The CDR3 reads CASSPITGVAETQYF. The CDR3 DNA is TGTGCCAGCAGCCCAATTACAGGGGTCGCAGAGACCCAGTACTTC.

The table lists this clone with a few counts. The chain is built from TRBV29-1 and TRBJ1-2; no reliable D call. This CDR3 contains 12 residues. V was shortened by 7 bases and J by 0 bases, with 9 bases between the two germline ends. The germline CDR1 and CDR2 sequences are SQVTM and ANQGSEA. CDR3 sequence: CSAFPANYGYTF. The CDR3 DNA follows: TGCAGCGCCTTTCCCGCTAACTATGGCTACACCTTC.

The sample holds a few counts of this clone. V and J are TRBV27 and TRBJ1-2; possible D gene TRBD1, 5 bases. This CDR3 has 12 residues. The germline gives CDR1 MNHEY, CDR2 SMNVEV (reference sequence). V lost 6 bases and J 7 bases, leaving 12 bases between the germline ends. Written as DNA, the CDR3 is TGTGCCAGCAGGACGGGTGGGGCTGGCTACACCTTC. This codes for CASRTGGAGYTF.

This clone has only a few counts. This chain connects TRBV29-1 to TRBJ1-1; D is possibly TRBD1 (6 bases). This CDR3 is 12 amino acids long. Germline lookup yields CDR1 SQVTM and CDR2 ANQGSEA. V shed 6 bases and J shed 1 base, with 9 bases lying between them. The CDR3 loop reads CSVPTGNTEAFF. The DNA of the CDR3 is TGCAGCGTCCCGACAGGGAACACTGAAGCTTTCTTT.

Only a few counts were recorded for this clone. V and J are TRBV2 and TRBJ2-3, with unresolved D. The germline V gene encodes CDR1 SNHLY and CDR2 FYNNEI. V gave up 1 base and J gave up 0 bases, with 11 bases separating them. This CDR3 region has 16 residues. The CDR3 region has the DNA TGTGCCAGCAGTGAAGGCGGCCCGCCGAGCACAGATACGCAGTATTTT. Protein sequence: CASSEGGPPSTDTQYF.

The chain combines TRBV6-1 with TRBJ1-2; 11 nucleotides line up with TRBD1. The CDR3 runs 14 residues. CDR1 MNHNS and CDR2 SASEGT come from the germline V gene. V trimming: 7 bases; J trimming: 3 bases; junction bases outside the gene matches: 4. DNA of the CDR3: TGTGCCAGCAATTCGGGACAGGGGGACTATGGCTACACCTTC. It codes for CASNSGQGDYGYTF.

This clone was observed a few times. The chain is built from TRBV6-6 and TRBJ2-4, with D maybe TRBD1 (6 bases). The CDR3 contains 13 residues. Between the trimmed V and J ends, which lost 5 bases and 13 bases, there was a span of 18 bases. Germline loops: CDR1 MNHNY, CDR2 SVGAGI (reference sequence). The DNA of the CDR3 is TGTGCCAGCAGTACCATCCAGGGGTATGAGCAGTACTTC. As protein: CASSTIQGYEQYF.

This chain uses TRBV6-5 with TRBJ1-2; D gene unclear. Trimming stripped 0 bases from V and 13 bases from J, with 15 bases between. The V gene's germline CDR1 is MNHEY and CDR2 SVGAGI. The CDR3 has 13 residues. CDR3 sequence (DNA): TGTGCCAGCAGTTACTCAGGCTCCCTCGACTCCACCTTC. Translating gives CASSYSGSLDSTF.

This clone showed up just a few times. J is TRBJ2-1 and V is TRBV19; no clear D gene. The V gene lost 5 bases and the J gene lost 7 bases, with 3 bases spanning the gap. Germline V gives CDR1 LNHDA, CDR2 SQIVND (reference sequence). CDR3 length: 10 residues. DNA for the CDR3: TGTGCCAGTAGTCTAAATGAGCAGTTCTTC. It is translated as CASSLNEQFF.

The CDR3: CASTMGQDQNTQYF. The CDR3 DNA reads as TGCGCCAGCACCATGGGACAGGATCAAAATACGCAGTATTTT. The chain carries TRBV5-1 and TRBJ2-3; 8 nucleotides match TRBD1. The length of the CDR3 is 14 residues. Germline V gene lookup returns CDR1 SGHRS and CDR2 YFSETQ. Trimming at V came to 6 bases and at J to 7 bases, leaving 10 bases not matched to a gene. The full variable domain, in which reference TRBV5-1 and TRBJ2-3 provide the parts outside the CDR3, is KAGVTQTPRYLIKTRGQQVTLSCSPISGHRSVSWYQQTPGQGLQFLFEYFSETQRNKGNFPGRFSGRQFSNSRSEMNVSTLELGDSALYLCASTMGQDQNTQYFGPGTRLTVL.

CDR3 sequence (DNA): TGCGCCAGCAGCCCGTCCGGGACAGCGAACACTGAAGCTTTCTTT. This translates into CASSPSGTANTEAFF. The gene calls are TRBV4-1 and TRBJ1-1, with TRBD1 matching over 7 bases. Germline CDR1 MGHRA, CDR2 YSYEKL. Germline trimming cut 4 bases from V and 1 base from J; bases unmatched to any gene: 6. The CDR3 totals 15 residues.

This chain uses TRBV30 with TRBJ1-4; possible D gene TRBD1, 5 bases. CDR1 and CDR2 (germline): GTSNPN, SVGIG (reference sequence). Trimming shortened V by 2 bases and J by 7 bases, and 17 bases separated the two germline ends. The CDR3 is 15 amino acids. The CDR3 region is CAWSHSGIGGEKLFF. CDR3 in DNA: TGTGCCTGGAGTCACTCAGGGATCGGCGGTGAAAAACTGTTTTTT.

The rearrangement links TRBV7-9 to TRBJ2-3, with TRBD2 matching over 9 bases. V was pared by 3 bases and J by 0 bases, with 13 bases of the junction left unmatched. Germline CDR1 is SEHNR and CDR2 is FQNEAQ (reference sequence). The CDR3 is made up of 19 amino acids. The DNA for the CDR3 is TGTGCCAGCAGCTTTCCAAGACTAGCGGAGACCACTAGCACAGATACGCAGTATTTT. Residues: CASSFPRLAETTSTDTQYF.